These T cell receptor beta chains were read from a single sample in a study of blood T cell repertoires in COVID-19. TCRdb's copy holds only in-frame clones and misses some; the assay was immunoSEQ multiplex PCR. Found here are about 140,000 clones, approximately 84% of them singletons; the top ten hold more than 7%. Sequencing was done on a sample of peripheral blood. These receptors all stem from a human donor in a cohort sampled during active COVID-19. Each CDR3 is given with its conserved first and last residue. A D gene is named only where the DNA matches it firmly. Size is omitted from some rows. Given values are once, few, many or a class for expanded clones.

CASSKDPSIGGILMNTEAFF,TGTGCCAGCAGCAAAGACCCCAGTATAGGGGGCATTTTAATGAACACTGAAGCTTTCTTT,TRBV21-1,NA,TRBJ1-1,once
CASSIGTAKNIQYF,TGCGCCAGCAGCATCGGGACAGCGAAAAACATTCAGTACTTC,TRBV5-1,TRBD1,TRBJ2-4,NA
CASSLSGEETQYF,TGCGCCAGCAGCTTGAGCGGAGAAGAGACCCAGTACTTC,TRBV5-1,NA,TRBJ2-5,NA
CASSKSTSGGAYNEQFF,TGTGCCAGCAGTAAATCGACTAGCGGGGGGGCCTACAATGAGCAGTTCTTC,TRBV28,TRBD2,TRBJ2-1,NA
CASSLMGGSGNTIYF,TGTGCCAGCAGCTTAATGGGGGGCTCTGGAAACACCATATATTTT,TRBV7-9,NA,TRBJ1-3,NA
CASSATGTGNTIYF,TGTGCCAGCAGCGCGACAGGGACTGGAAACACCATATATTTT,TRBV9,TRBD1,TRBJ1-3,NA
CASSLDTAGGSGANVLTF,TGTGCCAGCTCGCTTGATACGGCCGGGGGTTCTGGGGCCAACGTCCTGACTTTC,TRBV18,NA,TRBJ2-6,few
CASSQISGGAADTQYF,TGTGCCAGCAGTCAGATTAGCGGGGGGGCGGCTGATACGCAGTATTTT,TRBV9,TRBD2,TRBJ2-3,NA
CASSGASAETQYF,TGCGCCAGCAGTGGGGCTAGCGCGGAGACCCAGTACTTC,TRBV5-1,NA,TRBJ2-5,once
CASSFPGTVNEAFF,TGTGCCAGCAGCTTCCCCGGGACAGTTAATGAAGCTTTCTTT,TRBV11-1,TRBD1,TRBJ1-1,once
CASSPLAGGSTDTQYF,TGTGCCAGCAGCCCACTAGCGGGGGGGAGCACAGATACGCAGTATTTT,TRBV3-1/TRBV3-2,TRBD2,TRBJ2-3,NA
CAARPDGENTEAFF,TGTGCCGCCCGGCCGGACGGGGAGAACACTGAAGCTTTCTTT,TRBV24-1,NA,TRBJ1-1,NA
CASSGRTVGNYGYTF,TGTGCCAGCAGCGGCCGGACAGTGGGGAACTATGGCTACACCTTC,TRBV7-9,NA,TRBJ1-2,NA
CASPGLAGGTDTQYF,TGTGCCAGCCCCGGACTAGCGGGGGGCACAGATACGCAGTATTTT,TRBV3-1/TRBV3-2,TRBD2,TRBJ2-3,NA
CASSLRKGKRGGGTDTQYF,TGTGCCAGCAGCCTGAGGAAGGGGAAGCGGGGGGGAGGCACAGATACGCAGTATTTT,TRBV27,TRBD2,TRBJ2-3,NA
CASTHRAGGSNQPQHF,TGTGCCAGCACCCATCGGGCAGGGGGATCCAATCAGCCCCAGCATTTT,TRBV6-6,TRBD1,TRBJ1-5,NA
CASSPKTGKSNQPQHF,TGTGCCAGCAGTCCAAAGACAGGGAAGTCAAATCAGCCCCAGCATTTT,TRBV27,TRBD1,TRBJ1-5,NA
CASSKPGQGTNEQFF,TGTGCCAGCAGTAAACCGGGACAGGGCACGAATGAGCAGTTCTTC,TRBV28,TRBD1,TRBJ2-1,NA
CASSLAGGNNEQFF,TGTGCCAGCAGCTTAGCGGGGGGGAACAATGAGCAGTTCTTC,TRBV7-2,TRBD2,TRBJ2-1,NA
CASSFGYGSTDTQYF,TGTGCCAGCAGTTTCGGGTACGGGAGCACAGATACGCAGTATTTT,TRBV27,NA,TRBJ2-3,NA
CASSIATSGGAPGELFF,TGTGCCAGTAGTATAGCGACTAGCGGGGGGGCCCCCGGGGAGCTGTTTTTT,TRBV19,TRBD2,TRBJ2-2,NA
CASGSQGGDTEAFF,TGTGCTAGTGGTTCCCAAGGAGGGGACACTGAAGCTTTCTTT,TRBV12-5,NA,TRBJ1-1,few
CASSPIEDTQYF,TGTGCCAGCAGTCCCATTGAGGATACGCAGTATTTT,TRBV6-6,NA,TRBJ2-3,NA
CASSLHRGSPLHF,TGCGCCAGCAGCTTGCATCGGGGTTCACCCCTCCACTTT,TRBV5-1,NA,TRBJ1-6,NA
CASSQGREQYF,TGTGCCAGCAGCCAGGGTCGCGAGCAGTACTTC,TRBV5-4,NA,TRBJ2-7,NA
CASRRTGDEKLFF,TGTGCCAGCAGACGGACAGGGGACGAAAAACTGTTTTTT,TRBV6-5,TRBD1,TRBJ1-4,once
CASSLSRDRVKETQYF,TGTGCCAGCAGCTTGTCCCGGGACAGGGTCAAAGAGACCCAGTACTTC,TRBV5-4,TRBD1,TRBJ2-5,NA
CAISNRGGDNEKLFF,TGTGCCATCAGTAACAGGGGAGGAGATAATGAAAAACTGTTTTTT,TRBV10-3,TRBD1,TRBJ1-4,NA
CASSRRQDSYEQYF,TGTGCCAGCAGCCGTCGACAGGATTCCTACGAGCAGTACTTC,TRBV6-5,NA,TRBJ2-7,NA
CASSPGPGLDKNIQYF,TGTGCCAGCAGCCCAGGGCCAGGGTTGGACAAAAACATTCAGTACTTC,TRBV9,NA,TRBJ2-4,NA
CASSTGTRSYEQYF,TGTGCCAGCTCAACCGGGACAAGGTCCTACGAGCAGTACTTC,TRBV18,NA,TRBJ2-7,NA
CATSDLPTGGATDTQYF,TGTGCCACCAGTGATTTGCCCACCGGGGGGGCCACAGATACGCAGTATTTT,TRBV24-1,TRBD2,TRBJ2-3,NA
CAIRPSSLRTVNTEAFF,TGTGCCATCAGGCCCTCATCTCTACGGACAGTGAACACTGAAGCTTTCTTT,TRBV10-3,NA,TRBJ1-1,NA
CSVRDRGDYGYTF,TGCAGCGTTAGGGACAGGGGGGACTATGGCTACACCTTC,TRBV29-1,TRBD1,TRBJ1-2,NA
CASSDSGYSYNEQFF,TGTGCCAGCAGTGACTCGGGCTACTCCTACAATGAGCAGTTCTTC,TRBV6-4,NA,TRBJ2-1,NA
CASLLTGRTGEKLFF,TGTGCCAGCCTCTTAACTGGTCGAACTGGTGAAAAACTGTTTTTT,TRBV6-5,NA,TRBJ1-4,NA
CASSPQAGTSLRGTEAFF,TGCGCCAGCAGCCCCCAGGCGGGGACGAGCTTACGTGGCACTGAAGCTTTCTTT,TRBV5-1,NA,TRBJ1-1,NA
CSVEDQVQETQYF,TGCAGCGTTGAAGACCAGGTCCAAGAGACCCAGTACTTC,TRBV29-1,NA,TRBJ2-5,NA
CASSTHARTGDYGYTF,TGTGCCAGTAGTACCCACGCCCGGACAGGGGACTATGGCTACACCTTC,TRBV19,TRBD1,TRBJ1-2,once
CASSPGHARGKYNEQFF,TGTGCCAGCAGTCCAGGGCACGCAAGGGGAAAGTACAATGAGCAGTTCTTC,TRBV21-1,NA,TRBJ2-1,NA
CASSMRNAGQGNTGELFF,TGTGCCAGCAGCATGCGAAACGCGGGACAGGGAAACACCGGGGAGCTGTTTTTT,TRBV9,TRBD1,TRBJ2-2,NA
CASTTGGMYGYTF,TGTGCCAGCACGACAGGGGGCATGTATGGCTACACCTTC,TRBV2,TRBD1,TRBJ1-2,NA
CASSRGPEAQYF,TGTGCCAGCAGCCGAGGACCGGAGGCCCAGTACTTC,TRBV11-3,NA,TRBJ2-5,NA
CASSSTPTNEKLFF,TGTGCCAGCAGTTCGACACCAACTAATGAAAAACTGTTTTTT,TRBV27,NA,TRBJ1-4,NA
CASSPTAGGPGQRREQYF,TGTGCCAGCAGCCCCACGGCGGGGGGCCCCGGACAGAGGCGCGAGCAGTACTTC,TRBV3-1/TRBV3-2,TRBD2,TRBJ2-7,NA
CASSVQATKNIQYF,TGTGCCAGCAGTGTGCAGGCCACCAAAAACATTCAGTACTTC,TRBV2,NA,TRBJ2-4,NA
CASSPAASLNSPLHF,TGTGCCAGCAGCCCCGCGGCGTCTCTGAATTCACCCCTCCACTTT,TRBV5-6,NA,TRBJ1-6,NA
CASSLPSTYGYTF,TGTGCCAGCAGCTTACCTTCCACTTATGGCTACACCTTC,TRBV7-2,NA,TRBJ1-2,NA
CASTRGVRMNTEAFF,TGTGCCAGCACCCGGGGAGTCCGGATGAACACTGAAGCTTTCTTT,TRBV2,NA,TRBJ1-1,NA
CASSTRDRPSSGNTIYF,TGTGCCAGTAGTACGAGGGACAGGCCTAGCTCTGGAAACACCATATATTTT,TRBV19,TRBD1,TRBJ1-3,NA
CASSFGGSSGNTIYF,TGTGCCAGCAGCTTCGGGGGAAGCTCTGGAAACACCATATATTTT,TRBV7-9,NA,TRBJ1-3,NA
CASSHSIQSQYF,TGTGCCAGCAGCCATTCCATCCAGTCCCAGTACTTC,TRBV3-1/TRBV3-2,NA,TRBJ2-5,NA
CASRPWVDRDYGYTF,TGTGCCAGCAGGCCCTGGGTAGACAGGGACTATGGCTACACCTTC,TRBV2,TRBD1,TRBJ1-2,few
CASSQDAGSSYNEQFF,TGCGCCAGCAGCCAAGATGCGGGAAGCTCCTACAATGAGCAGTTCTTC,TRBV4-1,NA,TRBJ2-1,NA